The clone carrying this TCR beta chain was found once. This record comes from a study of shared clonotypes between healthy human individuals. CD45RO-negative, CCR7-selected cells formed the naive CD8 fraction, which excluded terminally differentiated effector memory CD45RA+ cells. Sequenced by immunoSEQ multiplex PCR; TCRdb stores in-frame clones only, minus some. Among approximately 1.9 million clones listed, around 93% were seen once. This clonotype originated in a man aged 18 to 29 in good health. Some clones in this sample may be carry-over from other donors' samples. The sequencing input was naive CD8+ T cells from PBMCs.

CDR3 in DNA: TGTGCCAGCAGCCCGTCGGTGGTAGCGGGAGGGGGGAATGAGCAGTTCTTC. Residues: CASSPSVVAGGGNEQFF. The chain couples TRBV7-6 to TRBJ2-1; 11 nucleotides agree with TRBD2. With V trimmed by 5 bases and J by 7 bases, 13 bases remained unmatched. This CDR3 is 17 amino acids long. Germline CDR1 SGHVS, CDR2 FNYEAQ.